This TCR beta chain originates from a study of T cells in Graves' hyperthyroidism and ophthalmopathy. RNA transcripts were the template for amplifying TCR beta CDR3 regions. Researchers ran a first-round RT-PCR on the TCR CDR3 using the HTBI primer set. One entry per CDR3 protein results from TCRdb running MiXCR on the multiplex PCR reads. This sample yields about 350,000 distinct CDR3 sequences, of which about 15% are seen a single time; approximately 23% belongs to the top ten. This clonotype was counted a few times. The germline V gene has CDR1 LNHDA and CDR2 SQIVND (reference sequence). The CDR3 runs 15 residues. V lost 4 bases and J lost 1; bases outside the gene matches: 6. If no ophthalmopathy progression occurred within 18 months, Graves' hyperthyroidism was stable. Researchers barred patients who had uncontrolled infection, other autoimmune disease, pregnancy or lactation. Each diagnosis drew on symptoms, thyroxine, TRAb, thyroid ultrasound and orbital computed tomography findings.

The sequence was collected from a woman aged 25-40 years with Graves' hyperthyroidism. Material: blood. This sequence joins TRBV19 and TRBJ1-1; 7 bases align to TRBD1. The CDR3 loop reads CASSNARQGNTEAFF. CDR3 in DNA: TGTGCCAGTAGTAACGCTCGACAGGGGAACACTGAAGCTTTCTTT.